One and the same sample provided the 8 T cell receptor beta chains below, sequenced in a study of blood T cell repertoires in COVID-19. Method: immunoSEQ multiplex PCR; TCRdb's copy keeps in-frame clones and lacks some. The data hold about 120,000 clones, with 65% to 85% observed a single time. The sequencing sample was made of peripheral blood. The receptors here all came from a man aged 80 or over with active or convalescent COVID-19.

The genes are TRBV4-2 and TRBJ1-2, with 8 bases identical to TRBD1. The CDR3 loop spans 15 amino acids. With 1 base clipped from V and 3 bases from J, the junction kept 4 bases outside the gene matches. Germline V gene sequence: CDR1 LGHNA, CDR2 YNFKEQ. The CDR3 region is CASSQGQGADYGYTF. CDR3 DNA sequence: TGTGCCAGCAGCCAAGGGCAGGGGGCGGACTATGGCTACACCTTC.

CDR3 DNA sequence: TGTGCCAGCTCGATTGACAGGGTAGGACAGCCCCAGCATTTT. This sequence encodes CASSIDRVGQPQHF. The rearrangement uses TRBV18 and TRBJ1-5, with 7 bases aligning to TRBD1. The CDR3 is 14 amino acids. Germline V gene data show CDR1 as KGHSH and CDR2 as LQKENI. The ends lost 6 bases at V and 7 bases at J; junction bases unmatched: 9.

In its sample, this clone was seen a few times. The genes are TRBV3-1 (or the pseudogene TRBV3-2) and TRBJ2-5; D is possibly TRBD2 (5 bases). From germline, CDR1 is LGHDT and CDR2 YNNKEL (reference sequence). This CDR3 is built from 15 residues. Trimming shortened V by 1 base and J by 5 bases, and 14 bases separated the two germline ends. The CDR3 region is CASSQVSARGETQYF. For the CDR3, the DNA is TGTGCCAGCAGCCAAGTCTCTGCTAGAGGGGAGACCCAGTACTTC.

In DNA, the CDR3 is TGCGCCAGCAGCCAAGACCTGGGAGGGAATTATTCACCCCTCCACTTT. It specifies CASSQDLGGNYSPLHF. V gene TRBV4-3 combines with J gene TRBJ1-6; D uncertain. Germline-derived CDR1 and CDR2 are LGHNA and YSLEER. Trimming pared 0 bases from V and 8 bases from J, leaving 14 bases between. The CDR3 loop spans 16 amino acids.

The chain links TRBV29-1 to TRBJ2-1; possibly TRBD2 for D (5 bases). The V and J ends lost 3 bases and 0 bases respectively, with 9 bases between them. CDR1 and CDR2 from the germline V gene are SQVTM and ANQGSEA. This CDR3 spans 14 amino acids. The CDR3: CSVELGSSYNEQFF. The CDR3 region has the DNA TGCAGCGTTGAGTTAGGGAGCTCCTACAATGAGCAGTTCTTC.

This chain connects TRBV25-1 to TRBJ1-2; TRBD1 is a possible D gene (5 bases). Trimming removed 4 bases at V and 7 bases at J, with 10 bases between. The CDR3 loop spans 12 amino acids. Looked up from germline, CDR1 is MGHDK and CDR2 is SYGVNS. The CDR3 DNA reads TGTGCCAGCAGTGTAGAAGGGGTTGGCTACACCTTC. Translating gives CASSVEGVGYTF.

The chain combines TRBV3-1 (or the pseudogene TRBV3-2) with TRBJ1-1, with D tentatively TRBD1 (5 bases). Germline assignment: CDR1 LGHDT and CDR2 YNNKEL (reference sequence). The CDR3 consists of 14 residues. Trimming cost V 3 bases and J 4 bases, with 12 bases left between them. The CDR3 DNA follows: TGTGCCAGCAGCCATGGGCAGGGCGGCACTGAAGCTTTCTTT. Amino acids: CASSHGQGGTEAFF.

This clone was observed a handful of times. This sequence joins TRBV2 and TRBJ2-1; a weak D match, TRBD2 (5 bases). Germline V lookup: CDR1 SNHLY, CDR2 FYNNEI. This CDR3 is 13 amino acids long. Trimming took 7 bases from V and 5 from J, leaving 12 bases between them. The CDR3 spells CASMTGLNNEQFF. In DNA, the CDR3 is TGTGCCAGCATGACCGGACTTAACAATGAGCAGTTCTTC.